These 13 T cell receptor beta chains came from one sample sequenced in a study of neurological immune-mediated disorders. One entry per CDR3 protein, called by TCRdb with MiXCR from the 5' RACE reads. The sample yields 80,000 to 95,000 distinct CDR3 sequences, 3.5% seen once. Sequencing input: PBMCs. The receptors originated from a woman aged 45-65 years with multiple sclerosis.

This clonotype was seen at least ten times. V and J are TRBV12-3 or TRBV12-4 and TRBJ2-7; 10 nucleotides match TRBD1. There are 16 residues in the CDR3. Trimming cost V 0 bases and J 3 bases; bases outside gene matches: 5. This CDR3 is CASSLAYWDRGYEQYF. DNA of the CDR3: TGTGCCAGCAGTTTAGCATACTGGGACAGGGGCTACGAGCAGTACTTC.

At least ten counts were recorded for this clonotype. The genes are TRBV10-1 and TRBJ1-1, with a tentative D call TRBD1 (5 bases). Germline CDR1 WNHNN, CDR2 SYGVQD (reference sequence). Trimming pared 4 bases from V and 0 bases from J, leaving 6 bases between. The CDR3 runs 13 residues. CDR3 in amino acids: CASSGGMNTEAFF. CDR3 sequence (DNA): TGCGCCAGCAGTGGGGGGATGAACACTGAAGCTTTCTTT.

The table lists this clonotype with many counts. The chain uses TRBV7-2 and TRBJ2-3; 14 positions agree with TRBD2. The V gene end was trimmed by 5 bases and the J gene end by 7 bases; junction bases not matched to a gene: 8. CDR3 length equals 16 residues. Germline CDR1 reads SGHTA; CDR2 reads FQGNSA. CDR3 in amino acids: CASSPKTSGGGYTQYF. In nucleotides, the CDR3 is TGTGCCAGCAGCCCCAAGACTAGCGGGGGGGGGTATACGCAGTATTTT.

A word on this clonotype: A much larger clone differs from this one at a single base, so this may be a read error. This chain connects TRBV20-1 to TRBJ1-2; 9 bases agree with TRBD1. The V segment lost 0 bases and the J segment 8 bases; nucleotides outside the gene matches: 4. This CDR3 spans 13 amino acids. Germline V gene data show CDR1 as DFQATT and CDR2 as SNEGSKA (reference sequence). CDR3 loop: CSARDTTGGGYTF. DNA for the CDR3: TGCAGTGCTAGAGATACGACAGGGGGAGGCTACACCTTC.

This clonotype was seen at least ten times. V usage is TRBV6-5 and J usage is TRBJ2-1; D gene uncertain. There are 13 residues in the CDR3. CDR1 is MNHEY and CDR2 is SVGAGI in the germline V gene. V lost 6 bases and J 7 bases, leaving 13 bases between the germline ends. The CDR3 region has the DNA TGTGCCAGCAGACTTAACGACCTGAATGAGCAGTTCTTC. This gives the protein CASRLNDLNEQFF.

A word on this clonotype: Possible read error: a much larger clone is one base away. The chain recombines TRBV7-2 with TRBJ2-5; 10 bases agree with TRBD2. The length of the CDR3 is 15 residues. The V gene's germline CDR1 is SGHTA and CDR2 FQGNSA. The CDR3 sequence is CASSLGLAGVENQYF. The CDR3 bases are TGTGCCAGCAGCTTGGGGCTAGCGGGGGTTGAGAACCAGTACTTC.

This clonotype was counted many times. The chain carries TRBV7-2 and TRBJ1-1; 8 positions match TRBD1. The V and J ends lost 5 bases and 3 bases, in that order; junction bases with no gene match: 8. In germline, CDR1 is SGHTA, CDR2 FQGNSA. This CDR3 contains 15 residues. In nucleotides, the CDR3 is TGTGCCAGCAGCCGTTCCAGGGGGCGAGACACTGAAGCTTTCTTT. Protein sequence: CASSRSRGRDTEAFF.

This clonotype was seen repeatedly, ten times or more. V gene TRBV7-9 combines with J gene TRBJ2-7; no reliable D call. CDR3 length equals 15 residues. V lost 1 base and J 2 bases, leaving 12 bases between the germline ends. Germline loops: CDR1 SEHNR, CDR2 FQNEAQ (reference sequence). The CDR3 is CASSLGPQEAYEQYF. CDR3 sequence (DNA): TGTGCCAGCAGCTTAGGTCCCCAGGAAGCCTACGAGCAGTACTTC.

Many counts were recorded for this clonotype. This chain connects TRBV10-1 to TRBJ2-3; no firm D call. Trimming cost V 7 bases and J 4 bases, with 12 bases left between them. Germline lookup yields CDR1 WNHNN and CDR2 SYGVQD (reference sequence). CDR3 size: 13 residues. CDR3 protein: CASISPRPDTQYF. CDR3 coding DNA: TGCGCCAGCATAAGCCCCAGGCCAGATACGCAGTATTTT.

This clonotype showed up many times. The CDR3 DNA is TGCGCCAGCAGCTTGGATAGGGGGCAGTTCTTC. It codes for CASSLDRGQFF. The J gene is TRBJ2-1, the V gene TRBV5-1; the D gene is possibly TRBD1 (5 bases). Per the germline V gene, CDR1 is SGHRS and CDR2 is YFSETQ. Trimming left V 0 bases short and J 12 bases short, with 7 bases between. CDR3 size: 11 residues.

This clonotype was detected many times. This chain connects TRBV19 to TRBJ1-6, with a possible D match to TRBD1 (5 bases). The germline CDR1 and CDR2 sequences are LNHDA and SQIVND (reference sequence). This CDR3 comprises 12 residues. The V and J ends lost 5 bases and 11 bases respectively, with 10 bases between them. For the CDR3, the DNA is TGTGCCAGTAGTTGGGGACGGACACCCCTCCACTTT. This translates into CASSWGRTPLHF. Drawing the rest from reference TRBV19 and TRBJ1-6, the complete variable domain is DGGITQSPKYLFRKEGQNVTLSCEQNLNHDAMYWYRQDPGQGLRLIYYSQIVNDFQKGDIAEGYSVSREKKESFPLTVTSAQKNPTAFYLCASSWGRTPLHFGNGTRLTVT.

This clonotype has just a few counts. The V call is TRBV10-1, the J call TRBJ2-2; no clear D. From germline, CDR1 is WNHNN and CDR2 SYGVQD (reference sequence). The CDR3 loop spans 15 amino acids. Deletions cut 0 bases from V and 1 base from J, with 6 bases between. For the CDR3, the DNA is TGCGCCAGCAGTGAGTCGTTGAGGAACACCGGGGAGCTGTTTTTT. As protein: CASSESLRNTGELFF.

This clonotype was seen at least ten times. DNA of the CDR3: TGCAGTGCTAGTAGTAAAATCGTAAACACAGATACGCAGTATTTT. Translated, it gives CSASSKIVNTDTQYF. The gene calls are TRBV20-1 and TRBJ2-3; D call uncertain. Germline V CDR1 and CDR2: DFQATT, SNEGSKA (reference sequence). The CDR3 consists of 15 residues. Trimming shortened V by 3 bases and J by 2 bases, and 15 bases separated the two germline ends.